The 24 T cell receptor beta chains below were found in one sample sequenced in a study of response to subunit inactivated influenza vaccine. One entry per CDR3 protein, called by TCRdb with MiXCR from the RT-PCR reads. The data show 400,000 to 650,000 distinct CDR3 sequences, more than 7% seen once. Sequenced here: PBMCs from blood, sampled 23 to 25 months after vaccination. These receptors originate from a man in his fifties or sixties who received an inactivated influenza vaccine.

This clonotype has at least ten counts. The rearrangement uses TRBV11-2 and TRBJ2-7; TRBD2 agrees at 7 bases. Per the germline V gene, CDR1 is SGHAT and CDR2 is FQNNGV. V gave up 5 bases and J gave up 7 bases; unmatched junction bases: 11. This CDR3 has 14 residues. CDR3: CASSPQRDKAEQYF. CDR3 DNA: TGTGCCAGCAGCCCTCAGCGGGATAAGGCTGAGCAGTACTTC.

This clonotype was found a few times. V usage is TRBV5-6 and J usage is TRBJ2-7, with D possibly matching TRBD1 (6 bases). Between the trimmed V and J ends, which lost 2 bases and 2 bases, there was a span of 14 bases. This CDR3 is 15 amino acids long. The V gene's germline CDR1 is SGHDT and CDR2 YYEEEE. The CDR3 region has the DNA TGTGCCAGCAGCTTAAGCAGGGGCCTCCCCTACGAGCAGTACTTC. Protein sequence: CASSLSRGLPYEQYF.

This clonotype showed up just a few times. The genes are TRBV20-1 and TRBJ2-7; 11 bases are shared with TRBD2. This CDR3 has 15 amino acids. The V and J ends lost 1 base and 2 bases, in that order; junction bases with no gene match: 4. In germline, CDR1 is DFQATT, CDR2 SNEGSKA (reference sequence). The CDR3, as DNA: TGCAGTGCTAGAGCTGGTAGCGGGAGGGCCTACGAGCAGTACTTC. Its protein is CSARAGSGRAYEQYF.

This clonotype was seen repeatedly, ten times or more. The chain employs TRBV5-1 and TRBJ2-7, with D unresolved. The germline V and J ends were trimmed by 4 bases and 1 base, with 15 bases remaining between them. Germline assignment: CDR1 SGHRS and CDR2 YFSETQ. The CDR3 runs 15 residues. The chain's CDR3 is CASSPLGSLSYEQYF. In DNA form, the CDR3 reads TGCGCCAGCAGCCCCCTAGGTAGTTTATCCTACGAGCAGTACTTC.

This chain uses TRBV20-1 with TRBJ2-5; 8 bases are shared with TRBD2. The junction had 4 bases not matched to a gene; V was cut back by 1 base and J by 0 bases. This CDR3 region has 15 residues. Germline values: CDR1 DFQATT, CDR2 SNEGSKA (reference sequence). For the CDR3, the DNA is TGCAGTGCTAGAGGTTTCGGGAGGGACCAAGAGACCCAGTACTTC. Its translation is CSARGFGRDQETQYF.

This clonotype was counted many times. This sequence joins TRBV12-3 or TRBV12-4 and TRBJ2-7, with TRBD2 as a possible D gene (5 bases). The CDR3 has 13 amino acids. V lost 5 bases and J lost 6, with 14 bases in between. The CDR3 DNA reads TGTGCCAGCAGTCGAGACGGGGAATCCGAGCAGTACTTC. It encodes CASSRDGESEQYF.

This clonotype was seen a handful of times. The CDR3 region is CASSEGTRNTGELFF. CDR3 nucleotide sequence: TGTGCCAGCAGTGAGGGGACTAGGAACACCGGGGAGCTGTTTTTT. The chain is built from TRBV6-1 and TRBJ2-2; 8 bases line up with TRBD2. J was trimmed by 1 base and V by 3 bases; bases with no gene match: 1. Germline-derived CDR1 and CDR2 are MNHNS and SASEGT. This CDR3 comprises 15 residues.

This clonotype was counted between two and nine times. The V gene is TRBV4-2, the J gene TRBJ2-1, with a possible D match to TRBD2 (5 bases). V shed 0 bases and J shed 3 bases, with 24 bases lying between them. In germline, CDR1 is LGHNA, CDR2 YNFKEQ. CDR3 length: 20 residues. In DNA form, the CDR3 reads TGTGCCAGCAGCCAAGATTTCGACTACTTAGGTGGGAGCATCTACAATGAGCAGTTCTTC. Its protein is CASSQDFDYLGGSIYNEQFF.

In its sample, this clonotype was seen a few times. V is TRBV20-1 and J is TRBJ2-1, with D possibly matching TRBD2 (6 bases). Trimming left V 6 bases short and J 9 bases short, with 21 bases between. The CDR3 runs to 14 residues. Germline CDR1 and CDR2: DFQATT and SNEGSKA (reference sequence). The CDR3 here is CSAHPRRLVVEQFF. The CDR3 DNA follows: TGCAGTGCCCACCCCCGGCGACTAGTAGTTGAGCAGTTCTTC.

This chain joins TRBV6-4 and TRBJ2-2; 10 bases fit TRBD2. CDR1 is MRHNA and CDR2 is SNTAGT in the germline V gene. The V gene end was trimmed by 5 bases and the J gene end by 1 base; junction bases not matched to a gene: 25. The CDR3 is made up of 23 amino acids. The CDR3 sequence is CASSQSLWDRGAGGPKNTGELFF. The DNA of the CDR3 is TGTGCCAGCAGTCAGTCCCTTTGGGACCGTGGAGCGGGAGGGCCGAAGAACACCGGGGAGCTGTTTTTT.

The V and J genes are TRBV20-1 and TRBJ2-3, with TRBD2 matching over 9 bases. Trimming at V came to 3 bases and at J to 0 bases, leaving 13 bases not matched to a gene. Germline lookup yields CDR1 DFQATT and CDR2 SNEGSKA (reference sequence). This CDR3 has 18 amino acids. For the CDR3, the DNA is TGCAGTGCTAGGTTCTTCGAAAGCGGGAGGACGAGCACAGATACGCAGTATTTT. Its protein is CSARFFESGRTSTDTQYF.

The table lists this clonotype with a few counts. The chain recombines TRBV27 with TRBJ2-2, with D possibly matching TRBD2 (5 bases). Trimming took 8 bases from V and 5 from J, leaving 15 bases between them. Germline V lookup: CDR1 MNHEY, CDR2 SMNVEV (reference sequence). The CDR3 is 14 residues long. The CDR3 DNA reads TGTGCCAGCGGGTATGGCGGGTCGACCGGGGAGCTGTTTTTT. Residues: CASGYGGSTGELFF.

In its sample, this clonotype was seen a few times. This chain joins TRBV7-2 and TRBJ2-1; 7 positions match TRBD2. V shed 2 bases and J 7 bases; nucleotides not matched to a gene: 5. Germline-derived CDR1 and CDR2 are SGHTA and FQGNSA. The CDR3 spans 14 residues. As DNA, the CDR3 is TGTGCCAGCAGCTTATCACTAGCGCTTAATGAGCAGTTCTTC. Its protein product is CASSLSLALNEQFF.

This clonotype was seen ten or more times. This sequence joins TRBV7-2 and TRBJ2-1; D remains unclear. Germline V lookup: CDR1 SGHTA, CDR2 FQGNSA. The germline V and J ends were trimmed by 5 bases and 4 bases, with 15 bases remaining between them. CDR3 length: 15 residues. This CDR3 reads CASSDGRVRYNEQFF. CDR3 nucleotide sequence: TGTGCCAGCAGCGACGGTCGGGTCAGGTACAATGAGCAGTTCTTC.

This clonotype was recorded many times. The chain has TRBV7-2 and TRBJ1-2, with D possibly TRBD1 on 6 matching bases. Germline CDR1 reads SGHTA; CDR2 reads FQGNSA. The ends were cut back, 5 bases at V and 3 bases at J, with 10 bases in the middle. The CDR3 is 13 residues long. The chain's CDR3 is CASSRWTDYGYTF. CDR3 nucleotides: TGTGCCAGCAGCCGCTGGACAGACTATGGCTACACCTTC.

The CDR3 region is CSARPTPGRGGYGYTF. In DNA form, the CDR3 reads TGCAGTGCTAGGCCAACCCCCGGGAGAGGAGGCTATGGCTACACCTTC. The rearrangement uses TRBV20-1 and TRBJ1-2; D not certain. Germline CDR1 DFQATT, CDR2 SNEGSKA (reference sequence). CDR3 length equals 16 residues. Trimming took 3 bases from V and 4 from J, leaving 21 bases between them.

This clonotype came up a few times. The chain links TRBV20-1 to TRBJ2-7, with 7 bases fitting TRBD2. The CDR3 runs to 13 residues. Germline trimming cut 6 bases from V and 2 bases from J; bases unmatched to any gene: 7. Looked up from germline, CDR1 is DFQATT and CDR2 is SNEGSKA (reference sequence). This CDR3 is CSATREGAYEQYF. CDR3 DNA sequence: TGCAGTGCGACGAGGGAGGGTGCCTACGAGCAGTACTTC.

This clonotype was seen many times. The CDR3 nucleotides are TGTGCCACCAGCAGACAGGGGAACTATGGCTACACCTTC. Protein: CATSRQGNYGYTF. The chain recombines TRBV15 with TRBJ1-2, with a tentative D call TRBD1 (6 bases). CDR3 size: 13 residues. Trimming took off 2 bases at V and 2 bases at J, with 6 bases between the two ends. Per the germline V gene, CDR1 is LNHNV and CDR2 is YYDKDF (reference sequence).

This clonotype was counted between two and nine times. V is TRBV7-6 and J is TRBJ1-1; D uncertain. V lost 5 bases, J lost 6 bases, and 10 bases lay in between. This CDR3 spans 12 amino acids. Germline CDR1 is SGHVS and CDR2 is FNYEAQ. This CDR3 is CASSTGWSEAFF. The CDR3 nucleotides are TGTGCCAGCAGCACGGGGTGGTCTGAAGCTTTCTTT. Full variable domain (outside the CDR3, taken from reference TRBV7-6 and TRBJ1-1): GAGVSQSPRYKVTKRGQDVALRCDPISGHVSLYWYRQALGQGPEFLTYFNYEAQQDKSGLPNDRFSAERPEGSISTLTIQRTEQRDSAMYRCASSTGWSEAFFGQGTRLTVV.

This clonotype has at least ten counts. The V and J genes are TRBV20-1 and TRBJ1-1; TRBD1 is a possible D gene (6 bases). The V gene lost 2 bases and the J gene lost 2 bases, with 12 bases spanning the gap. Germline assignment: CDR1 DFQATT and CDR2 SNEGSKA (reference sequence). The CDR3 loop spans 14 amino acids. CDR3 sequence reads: CSARRGGGNTEAFF. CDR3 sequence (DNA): TGCAGTGCTAGACGGGGGGGCGGAAACACTGAAGCTTTCTTT.

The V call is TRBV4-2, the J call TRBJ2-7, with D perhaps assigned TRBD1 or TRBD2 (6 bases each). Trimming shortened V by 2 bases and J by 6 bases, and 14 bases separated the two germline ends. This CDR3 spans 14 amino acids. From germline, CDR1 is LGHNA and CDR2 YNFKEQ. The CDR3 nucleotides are TGTGCCAGCAGCCAAAGCACCAGGGGAGGCGAGCAGTACTTC. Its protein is CASSQSTRGGEQYF.

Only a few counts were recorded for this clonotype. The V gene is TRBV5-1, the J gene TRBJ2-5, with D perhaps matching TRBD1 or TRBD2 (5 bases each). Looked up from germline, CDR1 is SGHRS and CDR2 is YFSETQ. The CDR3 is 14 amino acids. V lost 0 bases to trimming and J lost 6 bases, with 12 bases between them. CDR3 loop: CASSLAGGEQTQYF. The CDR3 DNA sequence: TGCGCCAGCAGCTTGGCTGGGGGTGAGCAGACCCAGTACTTC.

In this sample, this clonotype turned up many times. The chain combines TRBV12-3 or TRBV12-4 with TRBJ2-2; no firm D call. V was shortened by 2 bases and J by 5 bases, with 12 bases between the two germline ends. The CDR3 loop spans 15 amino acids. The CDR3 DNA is TGTGCCAGCAGTTTAAGGGTCGGAGCAACCGGGGAGCTGTTTTTT. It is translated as CASSLRVGATGELFF.

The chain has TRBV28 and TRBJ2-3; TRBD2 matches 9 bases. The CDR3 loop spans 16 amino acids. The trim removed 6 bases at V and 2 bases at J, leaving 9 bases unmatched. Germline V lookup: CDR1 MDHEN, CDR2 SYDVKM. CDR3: CASSLGSGSNTDTQYF. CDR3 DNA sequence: TGTGCCAGCAGCCTGGGTAGCGGGAGCAACACAGATACGCAGTATTTT.